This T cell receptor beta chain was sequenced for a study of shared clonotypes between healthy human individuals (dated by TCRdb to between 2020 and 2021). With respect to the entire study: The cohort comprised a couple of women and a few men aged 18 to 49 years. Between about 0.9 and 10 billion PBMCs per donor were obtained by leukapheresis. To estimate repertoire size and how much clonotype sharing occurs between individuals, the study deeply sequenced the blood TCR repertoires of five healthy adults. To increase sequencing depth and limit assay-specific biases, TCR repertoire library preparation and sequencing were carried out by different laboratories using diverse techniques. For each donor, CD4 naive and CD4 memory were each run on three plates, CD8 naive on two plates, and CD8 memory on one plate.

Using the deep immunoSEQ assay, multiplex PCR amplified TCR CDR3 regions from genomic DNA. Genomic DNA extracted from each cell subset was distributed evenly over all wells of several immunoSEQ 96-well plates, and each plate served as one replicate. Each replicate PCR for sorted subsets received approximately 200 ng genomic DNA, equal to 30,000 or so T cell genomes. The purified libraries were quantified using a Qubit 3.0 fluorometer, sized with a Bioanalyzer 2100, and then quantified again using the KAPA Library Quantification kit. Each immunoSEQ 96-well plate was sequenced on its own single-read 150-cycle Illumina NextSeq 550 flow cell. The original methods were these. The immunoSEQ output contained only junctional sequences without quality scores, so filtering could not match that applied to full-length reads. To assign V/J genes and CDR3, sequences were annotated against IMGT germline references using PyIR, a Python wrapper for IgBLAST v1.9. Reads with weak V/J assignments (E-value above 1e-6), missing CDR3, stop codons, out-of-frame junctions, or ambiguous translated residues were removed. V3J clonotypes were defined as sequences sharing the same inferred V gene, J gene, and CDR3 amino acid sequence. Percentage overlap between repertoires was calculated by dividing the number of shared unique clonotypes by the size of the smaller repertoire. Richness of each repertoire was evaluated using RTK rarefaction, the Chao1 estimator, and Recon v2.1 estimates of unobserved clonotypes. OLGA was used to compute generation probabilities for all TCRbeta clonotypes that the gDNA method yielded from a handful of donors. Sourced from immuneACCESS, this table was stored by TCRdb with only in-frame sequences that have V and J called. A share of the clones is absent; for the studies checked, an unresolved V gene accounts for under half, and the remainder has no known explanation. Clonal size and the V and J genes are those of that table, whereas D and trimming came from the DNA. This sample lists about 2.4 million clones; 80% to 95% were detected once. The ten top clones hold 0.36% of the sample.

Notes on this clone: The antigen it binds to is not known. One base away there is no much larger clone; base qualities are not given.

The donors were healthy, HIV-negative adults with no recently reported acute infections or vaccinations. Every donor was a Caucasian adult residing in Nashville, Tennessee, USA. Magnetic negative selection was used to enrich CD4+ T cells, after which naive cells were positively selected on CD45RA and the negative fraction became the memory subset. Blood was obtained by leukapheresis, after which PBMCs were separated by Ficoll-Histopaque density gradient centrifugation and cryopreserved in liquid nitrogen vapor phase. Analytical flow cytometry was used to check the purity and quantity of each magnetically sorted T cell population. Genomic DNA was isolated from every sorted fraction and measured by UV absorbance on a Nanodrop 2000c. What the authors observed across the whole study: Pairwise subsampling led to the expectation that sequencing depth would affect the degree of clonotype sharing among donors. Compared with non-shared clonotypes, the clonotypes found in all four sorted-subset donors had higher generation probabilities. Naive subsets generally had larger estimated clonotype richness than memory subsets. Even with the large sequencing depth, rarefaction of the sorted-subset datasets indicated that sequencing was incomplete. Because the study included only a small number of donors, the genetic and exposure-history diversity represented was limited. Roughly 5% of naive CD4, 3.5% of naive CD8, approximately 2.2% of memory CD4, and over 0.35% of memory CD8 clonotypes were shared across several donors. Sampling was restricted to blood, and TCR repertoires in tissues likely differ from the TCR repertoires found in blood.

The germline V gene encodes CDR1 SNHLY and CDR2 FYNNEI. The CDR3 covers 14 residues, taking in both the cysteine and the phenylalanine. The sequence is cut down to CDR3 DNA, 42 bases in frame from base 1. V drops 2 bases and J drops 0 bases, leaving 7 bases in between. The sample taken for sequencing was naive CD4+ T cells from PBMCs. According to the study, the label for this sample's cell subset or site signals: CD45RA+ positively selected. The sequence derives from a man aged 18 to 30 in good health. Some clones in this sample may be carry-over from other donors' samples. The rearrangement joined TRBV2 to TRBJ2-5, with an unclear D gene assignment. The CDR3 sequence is CASSEIGYQETQYF. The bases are TGTGCCAGCAGTGAAATTGGGTACCAAGAGACCCAGTACTTC.